This T cell receptor (beta chain) was sequenced in a study of blood T cell repertoires in COVID-19. Across the study: Collection of acute and convalescent COVID-19 samples took place in the United States, Italy and Spain. In each case, the material was cDNA or gDNA derived from T cells, B-cell-depleted T cells, or PBMCs.

J lost 0 bases, V lost 0 bases, and 4 bases had no gene match. Looked up from germline, CDR1 is SGHNT and CDR2 is YYREEE (reference sequence). The CDR3 length is 18 residues. Original processing notes: Amplifying reference gene primers gave estimates of nucleated cell counts. Data came from immunoSEQ multiplex PCR; TCRdb stores just in-frame clones and leaves some out. The V and J calls and clone size were taken over from that table, and D and trimming were inferred from the DNA. The sample shows about 110,000 clones, around 86% of them seen only once. The TCR originated in a woman aged 70 to 79 with acute or convalescent COVID-19. The specimen sequenced was peripheral blood. The chain links TRBV5-4 to TRBJ2-2, with 11 bases that match TRBD2. CDR3 amino acids: CASSLGTSGGPNTGELFF. Here the CDR3 DNA reads TGTGCCAGCAGCTTGGGAACTAGCGGGGGACCGAACACCGGGGAGCTGTTTTTT.